The rows below give T cell receptor beta chains drawn from one sample of a study of post-analysis software for immune sequencing data. TCRdb reanalysed the PCR reads using MiXCR and keeps one entry per CDR3 protein. Of 650,000 to 850,000 distinct CDR3 sequences detected, about half appear once; the ten largest clones hold roughly 4.4%. The sequencing sample was made of blood. The receptors here all came from a girl between 5 and 17 years old with multiple sclerosis. The CDR3 runs from the conserved cysteine through the conserved F or W. The D gene is left open where the match is weak. Some rows have no size entry. The others give once, few or many, or a class for an expanded clone.

J gene,clone size,V gene,D gene,CDR3 protein,CDR3 DNA
TRBJ2-5,-,TRBV10-3,TRBD1,CAIRDRGQETQYF,TGTGCCATCAGGGACAGGGGACAAGAGACCCAGTACTTC
TRBJ2-1,-,TRBV5-1,TRBD1,CASSLAGQGTPSEQFF,TGCGCCAGCAGCTTGGCGGGACAGGGAACGCCTAGTGAGCAGTTCTTC
TRBJ1-4,-,TRBV12-3/TRBV12-4,-,CASSSYPGQTKLAGATNEKLFF,TGTGCCAGCAGCTCATACCCCGGACAGACCAAATTAGCCGGAGCAACTAATGAAAAACTGTTTTTT
TRBJ2-1,-,TRBV7-3,-,CASSSDSPSYNEQFF,TGTGCCAGCAGCTCGGACAGTCCATCCTACAATGAGCAGTTCTTC
TRBJ1-4,-,TRBV20-1,-,CSARGPGKKKLFF,TGCAGTGCTAGGGGCCCGGGGAAAAAAAAACTGTTTTTT
TRBJ2-1,-,TRBV11-3,-,CASSLGDPRNEQFF,TGTGCCAGCAGCTTAGGGGACCCCCGTAATGAGCAGTTCTTC
TRBJ2-3,-,TRBV7-2,-,CASSPTRLVDTQYF,TGTGCCAGCAGCCCTACCCGACTAGTAGATACGCAGTATTTT
TRBJ2-7,-,TRBV13,-,CASSRDSGSYEQYF,TGTGCCAGCAGCCGGGACTCTGGCTCCTACGAGCAGTACTTC
TRBJ1-2,-,TRBV6-1,-,CASSEWDGTNYGYTF,TGTGCCAGCAGTGAGTGGGACGGAACTAACTATGGCTACACCTTC
TRBJ1-1,-,TRBV5-1,TRBD1,CASSSDRGHTEAFF,TGCGCCAGCAGCTCGGACAGGGGTCACACTGAAGCTTTCTTT
TRBJ2-7,few,TRBV9,-,CASSVGIGTSYEQYF,TGTGCCAGCAGCGTAGGGATAGGGACATCCTACGAGCAGTACTTC
TRBJ1-5,-,TRBV7-2,-,CASSFSYNQPQHF,TGTGCCAGCAGCTTCTCCTACAATCAGCCCCAGCATTTT
TRBJ1-2,few,TRBV12-3/TRBV12-4,TRBD1,CASGRDRADGYTF,TGTGCCAGCGGCCGAGACAGGGCCGATGGCTACACCTTC
TRBJ2-3,-,TRBV20-1,TRBD2,CSARGSASGRAGDTQYF,TGCAGTGCTAGAGGCTCGGCTAGCGGGAGGGCCGGAGATACGCAGTATTTT
TRBJ2-3,-,TRBV6-5,-,CASSYESIRGTQYF,TGTGCCAGCAGTTACGAGAGTATCCGTGGTACGCAGTATTTT
TRBJ2-1,-,TRBV27,TRBD1,CASSLLQGWANEQFF,TGTGCCAGCAGTTTATTACAGGGGTGGGCGAATGAGCAGTTCTTC
TRBJ2-7,-,TRBV4-1,-,CASSPETAASYEQYF,TGCGCCAGCAGCCCCGAAACAGCGGCCTCCTACGAGCAGTACTTC
TRBJ2-4,-,TRBV27,-,CASSLAGGASRVQYF,TGTGCCAGCAGTTTAGCAGGGGGGGCGAGTCGGGTTCAGTACTTC
TRBJ2-3,once,TRBV30,-,CAWSPGTGQGDTQYF,TGTGCCTGGAGTCCCGGGACTGGCCAAGGAGATACGCAGTATTTT
TRBJ1-2,-,TRBV20-1,TRBD1,CGAAGQPANYGYTF,TGCGGTGCAGCGGGACAGCCCGCGAACTATGGCTACACCTTC
TRBJ2-3,-,TRBV28,-,CATGDRASTDTQYF,TGTGCCACGGGGGACCGCGCTAGCACAGATACGCAGTATTTT
TRBJ2-2,-,TRBV20-1,TRBD1,CSARSDRGMSGELFF,TGCAGTGCTAGATCCGACAGGGGGATGAGCGGGGAGCTGTTTTTT
TRBJ2-7,many,TRBV28,-,CASSFLGVSYEQYF,TGTGCCAGCAGTTTTTTGGGGGTCTCGTACGAGCAGTACTTC
TRBJ2-5,-,TRBV6-6,-,CASSYRATETQYF,TGTGCCAGCAGTTACCGCGCGACGGAGACCCAGTACTTC
TRBJ2-6,-,TRBV3-1,-,CAGSPTYTASGANVLTF,TGTGCCGGCAGCCCTACCTACACGGCCTCTGGGGCCAACGTCCTGACTTTC
TRBJ2-7,-,TRBV7-2,TRBD2,CASSLEVASGSGEQYF,TGTGCCAGCAGCTTAGAAGTGGCTAGCGGGAGTGGTGAGCAGTACTTC
TRBJ2-7,-,TRBV28,-,CASRSSSYEQYF,TGTGCCAGCAGATCTAGCAGCTACGAGCAGTACTTC
TRBJ2-7,-,TRBV6-5,TRBD1,CASSRSRDRDYEQYF,TGTGCCAGCAGTCGGAGCCGGGACAGGGACTACGAGCAGTACTTC
TRBJ2-4,-,TRBV20-1,-,CSARPTLKNIQYF,TGCAGTGCTAGACCGACACTGAAAAACATTCAGTACTTC
TRBJ2-1,-,TRBV20-1,TRBD2,CSAQSGLAGGGDEQFF,TGCAGTGCTCAGAGTGGACTAGCGGGAGGCGGCGATGAGCAGTTCTTC
TRBJ2-7,-,TRBV10-2,-,CASSESAGRYEQYF,TGCGCCAGCAGTGAGTCCGCCGGACGCTACGAGCAGTACTTC
TRBJ2-3,-,TRBV20-1,TRBD2,CSALGTSGADTQYF,TGCAGTGCCCTGGGGACTAGCGGGGCAGATACGCAGTATTTT
TRBJ2-4,-,TRBV29-1,-,CSVEGNKNIQYF,TGCAGCGTTGAGGGAAACAAAAACATTCAGTACTTC
TRBJ1-1,-,TRBV5-1,-,CASSLAPSDKANTEAFF,TGCGCCAGCAGCTTGGCCCCCTCGGACAAGGCGAACACTGAAGCTTTCTTT
TRBJ2-7,-,TRBV5-6,TRBD2,CASSLIRGGDYEQYF,TGTGCCAGCAGCTTGATTCGGGGGGGAGATTACGAGCAGTACTTC
TRBJ2-3,-,TRBV15,-,CATSRDPADTQYF,TGTGCCACCAGCAGAGATCCGGCAGATACGCAGTATTTT
TRBJ2-7,-,TRBV4-1,TRBD2,CAGSHIWTSVTYEQYF,TGCGCCGGCAGCCATATTTGGACTAGCGTGACCTACGAGCAGTACTTC
TRBJ2-6,-,TRBV2,-,CASRRGTNSGANVLTF,TGTGCCAGCCGCCGGGGGACGAACTCTGGGGCCAACGTCCTGACTTTC
TRBJ2-5,-,TRBV4-1,-,CASSQTRDLGEETQYF,TGCGCCAGCAGCCAGACGAGGGACCTCGGGGAAGAGACCCAGTACTTC
TRBJ2-7,-,TRBV5-1,-,CASRKGFTYEQYF,TGCGCCAGCAGGAAGGGCTTTACCTACGAGCAGTACTTC
TRBJ2-7,-,TRBV19,-,CASSPGHVYEQYF,TGTGCCAGTAGTCCGGGACATGTCTACGAGCAGTACTTC
TRBJ2-1,-,TRBV29-1,TRBD2,CSVEEREAVNEQFF,TGCAGCGTTGAAGAACGGGAGGCGGTAAATGAGCAGTTCTTC